Shown below are 14 T cell receptor beta chains from a single sample sequenced in a study of T cells in Graves' hyperthyroidism and ophthalmopathy. RNA transcripts gave rise to amplified TCR beta CDR3 regions. Researchers ran a first-round RT-PCR on the TCR CDR3 using the HTBI primer set. TCRdb analysed the multiplex PCR reads with MiXCR anew, one entry per CDR3 protein. In the table there are more than 650,000 distinct CDR3 sequences, around 15% of which are singletons. The sequenced material came from blood. All receptors derive from a woman between 18 and 30 years old with Graves' hyperthyroidism.

A remark on this clonotype: A much larger clonotype is one base distant, so this may be a read error. This chain uses TRBV7-8 with TRBJ1-1; D might be TRBD1 (6 bases). Trimming stripped 5 bases from V and 0 bases from J, with 19 bases between. Germline V gene sequence: CDR1 SGHVS, CDR2 FQNEAQ. The CDR3 is made up of 17 amino acids. In DNA form, the CDR3 reads TGTGCCAGCAGCCTCGAAGGGGGGTCTTTTATGAACACTGAAGCTTTCTTT. This codes for CASSLEGGSFMNTEAFF. Full variable domain (rest looked up from reference TRBV7-8 and TRBJ1-1): GAGVSQSPRYKVAKRGQDVALRCDPISGHVSLFWYQQALGQGPEFLTYFQNEAQLDKSGLPSDRFFAERPEGSVSTLKIQRTQQEDSAVYLCASSLEGGSFMNTEAFFGQGTRLTVV.

This clonotype has ten or more counts. This chain joins TRBV18 and TRBJ2-5, with unresolved D. The CDR3 extends over 15 amino acids. With 2 bases removed from V and 2 bases from J, the gap between germline ends came to 12 bases. Looked up from germline, CDR1 is KGHSH and CDR2 is LQKENI. CDR3 nucleotide sequence: TGTGCCAGCTCACCAAAGTACAACATTCAAGAGACCCAGTACTTC. As protein: CASSPKYNIQETQYF.

The V and J genes are TRBV6-1 and TRBJ1-5, with a weak D call TRBD1 (6 bases). This CDR3 comprises 14 residues. Germline CDR1 is MNHNS and CDR2 is SASEGT. The V and J ends lost 10 bases and 5 bases respectively, with 18 bases between them. CDR3 DNA: TGTGCCACTCGGGGAGGGGGGGGGGATCAGCCCCAGCATTTT. Amino acid sequence: CATRGGGGDQPQHF.

This clonotype has ten or more counts. This chain joins TRBV5-1 and TRBJ2-3, with 8 bases aligning to TRBD1. The V and J ends lost 5 bases and 1 base, in that order; junction bases with no gene match: 3. The germline gives CDR1 SGHRS, CDR2 YFSETQ. This CDR3 is 14 amino acids long. This CDR3 reads CASRGQAGTDTQYF. The CDR3 nucleotides read TGCGCCAGCAGGGGACAGGCGGGCACAGATACGCAGTATTTT.

The rearrangement links TRBV29-1 to TRBJ2-2, with D possibly TRBD2 on 5 matching bases. Trimming stripped 5 bases from V and 7 bases from J, with 14 bases between. Germline CDR1 is SQVTM and CDR2 is ANQGSEA. The CDR3 loop spans 13 amino acids. The CDR3 region is CSVCGPLGGELFF. For the CDR3, the DNA is TGCAGCGTTTGCGGGCCCTTAGGCGGGGAGCTGTTTTTT.

This clonotype was observed at least ten times. The J gene is TRBJ1-5, the V gene TRBV20-1, with a possible D match to TRBD1 (5 bases). Germline V gene sequence: CDR1 DFQATT, CDR2 SNEGSKA (reference sequence). The CDR3 loop spans 17 amino acids. Trimming shortened V by 0 bases and J by 6 bases, and 21 bases separated the two germline ends. CDR3 DNA sequence: TGCAGTGCTAGAGATCCAAATAGCAGGGATTGGGGTCAGCCCCAGCATTTT. It is translated as CSARDPNSRDWGQPQHF.

This clonotype was found many times. This chain uses TRBV20-1 with TRBJ1-2; TRBD1 matches at 7 bases. Germline V gene data show CDR1 as DFQATT and CDR2 as SNEGSKA (reference sequence). Trimming at V came to 4 bases and at J to 4 bases, leaving 9 bases not matched to a gene. This CDR3 contains 14 residues. The CDR3 is CSATPTGLGYGYTF. The DNA for the CDR3 is TGCAGTGCTACCCCGACAGGGTTGGGCTATGGCTACACCTTC.

This clonotype has only a few counts. This chain uses TRBV7-9 with TRBJ2-2, with 7 bases lining up with TRBD1. Germline V CDR1 and CDR2: SEHNR, FQNEAQ (reference sequence). V was clipped by 11 bases and J by 4 bases; unmatched bases: 4. This CDR3 has 12 amino acids. The CDR3 region has the DNA TGTGCCCAGGGACAGCTCACCGGGGAGCTGTTTTTT. It yields the protein CAQGQLTGELFF.

In its sample, this clonotype was seen many times. V usage is TRBV5-1 and J usage is TRBJ1-1; D gene unclear. V shed 2 bases and J shed 1 base, with 15 bases lying between them. Germline CDR1 reads SGHRS; CDR2 reads YFSETQ. This CDR3 has 16 amino acids. CDR3 in amino acids: CASSFLTPAENTEAFF. In nucleotides, the CDR3 is TGCGCCAGCAGCTTCTTGACCCCGGCGGAGAACACTGAAGCTTTCTTT.

There are a few counts of this clonotype. The chain employs TRBV19 and TRBJ2-1; D perhaps matches TRBD2 (6 bases). Germline assignment: CDR1 LNHDA and CDR2 SQIVND (reference sequence). Trimming left V 5 bases short and J 7 bases short, with 12 bases between. The CDR3 length is 13 residues. DNA of the CDR3: TGTGCCAGTAGTTCGACTAGGAGAAATGAGCAGTTCTTC. Protein product: CASSSTRRNEQFF.

At least ten counts were recorded for this clonotype. The J gene is TRBJ2-1, the V gene TRBV20-1; no clear D. The V gene lost 2 bases and the J gene lost 6 bases, with 11 bases spanning the gap. This CDR3 region has 13 residues. Germline V lookup: CDR1 DFQATT, CDR2 SNEGSKA (reference sequence). DNA of the CDR3: TGCAGTGCTAGAAAGGCCAACTTCAATGAGCAGTTCTTC. This encodes CSARKANFNEQFF.

The CDR3, as DNA: TGTGCCAGCAAACGGACAGGGGGTCTTAAGAACACTGAAGCTTTCTTT. It yields the protein CASKRTGGLKNTEAFF. This sequence joins TRBV6-1 and TRBJ1-1; TRBD1 matches 10 bases. The CDR3 contains 16 residues. The germline V gene encodes CDR1 MNHNS and CDR2 SASEGT. The junction had 9 bases not matched to a gene; V was cut back by 7 bases and J by 1 base.

The rearrangement joins TRBV29-1 to TRBJ2-1, with 11 bases identical to TRBD2. The J segment lost 4 bases and the V segment lost 7 bases, leaving 9 bases of the junction unmatched. The V gene's germline CDR1 is SQVTM and CDR2 ANQGSEA. The CDR3 runs to 15 residues. CDR3 sequence reads: CSAGTSGGIYNEQFF. CDR3 nucleotide sequence: TGCAGCGCAGGGACTAGCGGTGGAATATACAATGAGCAGTTCTTC.

This clonotype was seen more than once but under ten times. V is TRBV15 and J is TRBJ2-2; TRBD2 is a possible D gene (5 bases). The V end lost 7 bases, the J end lost 2 bases, and 11 bases lay between the germline ends. The CDR3 length is 14 residues. Per the germline V gene, CDR1 is LNHNV and CDR2 is YYDKDF (reference sequence). The CDR3 here is CATTPSLNTGELFF. The CDR3 DNA follows: TGTGCCACCACCCCTAGCCTCAACACCGGGGAGCTGTTTTTT.